A selection of T cell receptor beta chains follows, all from one sample in a study of cytomegalovirus exposure and HLA in healthy donors. Data came from immunoSEQ multiplex PCR; TCRdb stores just in-frame clones and leaves some out. The sample records 80,000 to 90,000 clones, roughly 97% being singletons. The sample comprised PBMCs. These receptor sequences come from a man in his late teens or twenties in good health and CMV-seronegative. Both conserved end residues are part of each CDR3. A D gene is named only where the DNA matches it firmly. Expanded clones are given a class, and other clones once, few, many or no size at all.

D gene: TRBD1; V gene: TRBV7-7; clone size: NA; CDR3 length: 15; J gene: TRBJ2-5; CDR3 DNA: TGTGCTAGCAGCCACAACAGGGGGGCAGCTGAGACCCAGTACTTC; CDR3 protein: CASSHNRGAAETQYF
D gene: NA; V gene: TRBV7-3; clone size: NA; CDR3 length: 15; J gene: TRBJ2-1; CDR3 DNA: TGTGCCAGCAGCCCCACAGGCACCATTCGCAATGAGCAGTTCTTC; CDR3 protein: CASSPTGTIRNEQFF
D gene: NA; V gene: TRBV2; clone size: NA; CDR3 length: 15; J gene: TRBJ2-6; CDR3 DNA: TGTGCCAGCAGTGAAGGCCGGTCTGGGGCCAACGTCCTGACTTTC; CDR3 protein: CASSEGRSGANVLTF
D gene: NA; V gene: TRBV28; clone size: NA; CDR3 length: 13; J gene: TRBJ2-2; CDR3 DNA: TGTGCCAGCAGTTTACTAGCTAACGGGGAGCTGTTTTTT; CDR3 protein: CASSLLANGELFF
D gene: TRBD1; V gene: TRBV6-1; clone size: NA; CDR3 length: 14; J gene: TRBJ2-3; CDR3 DNA: TGTGCCAGCAGTAACAGGGGAATCTCAGATACGCAGTATTTT; CDR3 protein: CASSNRGISDTQYF
D gene: NA; V gene: TRBV29-1; clone size: once; CDR3 length: 10; J gene: TRBJ2-3; CDR3 DNA: TGCACCAGTGGTGTAGATACGCAGTATTTT; CDR3 protein: CTSGVDTQYF
D gene: TRBD2; V gene: TRBV5-1; clone size: NA; CDR3 length: 16; J gene: TRBJ2-3; CDR3 DNA: TGCGCCAGCAATGAGAGGACTAGCGGGAAAGGGACTACGCAGTATTTT; CDR3 protein: CASNERTSGKGTTQYF
D gene: NA; V gene: TRBV27; clone size: NA; CDR3 length: 14; J gene: TRBJ1-5; CDR3 DNA: TGTGCCAGCAGTTTAAAGCCCAGGGTTCAGCCCCAGCATTTT; CDR3 protein: CASSLKPRVQPQHF
D gene: TRBD2; V gene: TRBV27; clone size: NA; CDR3 length: 16; J gene: TRBJ2-1; CDR3 DNA: TGTGCCAGCAGTCCGCTTAGCGGGAGTATGGTCAATGAGCAGTTCTTC; CDR3 protein: CASSPLSGSMVNEQFF
D gene: NA; V gene: TRBV6-5; clone size: NA; CDR3 length: 16; J gene: TRBJ1-2; CDR3 DNA: TGTGCCAGCAGTTACTCCTCCAGGGGCTCTAACTATGGCTACACCTTC; CDR3 protein: CASSYSSRGSNYGYTF
D gene: NA; V gene: TRBV30; clone size: NA; CDR3 length: 13; J gene: TRBJ2-1; CDR3 DNA: TGTGCCTTCTCAGCGGTTTCCTACAATGAGCAGTTCTTC; CDR3 protein: CAFSAVSYNEQFF
D gene: NA; V gene: TRBV15; clone size: NA; CDR3 length: 13; J gene: TRBJ1-5; CDR3 DNA: TGTGCCACAGCAGCAGGGGGCAATCAGCCCCAGCATTTT; CDR3 protein: CATAAGGNQPQHF
D gene: NA; V gene: TRBV25-1; clone size: NA; CDR3 length: 12; J gene: TRBJ1-1; CDR3 DNA: TGTGCCAGCAGTGAGCCGGAGACAGAGGCTTTCTTT; CDR3 protein: CASSEPETEAFF
D gene: TRBD2; V gene: TRBV27; clone size: NA; CDR3 length: 13; J gene: TRBJ2-7; CDR3 DNA: TGTGCCAGCAGCCCAGGACTAGCGAGCGAGCAGTACTTC; CDR3 protein: CASSPGLASEQYF
D gene: TRBD2; V gene: TRBV11-2; clone size: NA; CDR3 length: 15; J gene: TRBJ2-3; CDR3 DNA: TGTGCCAGCAGCTTAGCTAGCGGGGGGAGGGATACGCAGTATTTT; CDR3 protein: CASSLASGGRDTQYF
D gene: NA; V gene: TRBV6-5; clone size: few; CDR3 length: 13; J gene: TRBJ1-5; CDR3 DNA: TGTGCCAGCTCGGCGGGAGGGAGTCAGCCCCAGCATTTT; CDR3 protein: CASSAGGSQPQHF
D gene: NA; V gene: TRBV11-2; clone size: NA; CDR3 length: 14; J gene: TRBJ1-1; CDR3 DNA: TGTGCCAGCAGCACCAGTCCGGGGGGTGGTGAAGCTTTCTTT; CDR3 protein: CASSTSPGGGEAFF
D gene: NA; V gene: TRBV6-1; clone size: once; CDR3 length: 15; J gene: TRBJ2-7; CDR3 DNA: TGTGCCAGCAGTGAATCGCCAGGAGGATTCTACGAGCAGTACTTC; CDR3 protein: CASSESPGGFYEQYF
D gene: TRBD1; V gene: TRBV30; clone size: NA; CDR3 length: 15; J gene: TRBJ1-5; CDR3 DNA: TGTGCCTGGAGGACAGGGGTAAATAGCAATCAGCCCCAGCATTTT; CDR3 protein: CAWRTGVNSNQPQHF
D gene: TRBD2; V gene: TRBV7-3; clone size: once; CDR3 length: 15; J gene: TRBJ2-7; CDR3 DNA: TGTGCCAGCAAAAGGTCCGGACTAGCGGGAGAGGCGCAGTATTTC; CDR3 protein: CASKRSGLAGEAQYF